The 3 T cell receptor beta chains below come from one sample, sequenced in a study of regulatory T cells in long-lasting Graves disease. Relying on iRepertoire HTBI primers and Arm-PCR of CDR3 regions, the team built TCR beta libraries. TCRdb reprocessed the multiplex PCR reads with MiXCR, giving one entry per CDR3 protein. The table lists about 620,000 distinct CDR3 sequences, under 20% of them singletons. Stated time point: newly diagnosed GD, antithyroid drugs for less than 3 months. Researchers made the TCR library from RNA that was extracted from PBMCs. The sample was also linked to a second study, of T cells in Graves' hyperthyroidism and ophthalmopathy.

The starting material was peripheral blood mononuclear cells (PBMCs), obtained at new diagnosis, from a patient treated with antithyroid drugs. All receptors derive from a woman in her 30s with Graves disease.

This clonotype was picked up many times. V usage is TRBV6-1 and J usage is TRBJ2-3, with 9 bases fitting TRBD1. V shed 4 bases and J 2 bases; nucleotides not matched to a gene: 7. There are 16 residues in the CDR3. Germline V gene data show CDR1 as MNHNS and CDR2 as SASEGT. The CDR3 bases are TGTGCCAGCAGTGCGGGACAGGGAGGGGCCACAGATACGCAGTATTTT. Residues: CASSAGQGGATDTQYF.

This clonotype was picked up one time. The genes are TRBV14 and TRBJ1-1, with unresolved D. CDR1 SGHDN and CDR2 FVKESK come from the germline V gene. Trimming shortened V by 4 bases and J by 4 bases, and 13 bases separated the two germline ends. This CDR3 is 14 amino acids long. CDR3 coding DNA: TGTGCCAGCAGCCGCGGGCCACCACCCACTGAAGCTTTCTTT. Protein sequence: CASSRGPPPTEAFF.

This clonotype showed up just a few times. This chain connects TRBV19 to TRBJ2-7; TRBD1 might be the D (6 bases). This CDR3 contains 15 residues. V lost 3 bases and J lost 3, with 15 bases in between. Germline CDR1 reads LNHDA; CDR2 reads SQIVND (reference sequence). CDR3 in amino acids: CASSMTRGLFYEQYF. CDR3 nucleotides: TGTGCCAGTAGTATGACAAGGGGGTTGTTCTACGAGCAGTACTTC.